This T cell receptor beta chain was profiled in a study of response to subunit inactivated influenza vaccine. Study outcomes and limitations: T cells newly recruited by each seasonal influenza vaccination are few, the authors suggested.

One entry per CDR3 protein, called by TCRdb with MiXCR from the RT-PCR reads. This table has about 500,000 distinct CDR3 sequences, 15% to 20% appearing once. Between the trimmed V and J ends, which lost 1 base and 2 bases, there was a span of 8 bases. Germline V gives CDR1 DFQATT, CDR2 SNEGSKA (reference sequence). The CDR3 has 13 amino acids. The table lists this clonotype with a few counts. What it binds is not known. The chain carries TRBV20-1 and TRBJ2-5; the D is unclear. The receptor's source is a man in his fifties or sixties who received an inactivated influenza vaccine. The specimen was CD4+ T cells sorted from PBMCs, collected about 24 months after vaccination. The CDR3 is CSARGMGQETQYF. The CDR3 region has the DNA TGCAGTGCTAGAGGGATGGGGCAAGAGACCCAGTACTTC.